This record covers a single T cell receptor (beta chain). Antigen: not known. Some clones are missing from TCRdb's copy, which holds only in-frame ones; the method was immunoSEQ multiplex PCR. This repertoire shows tens of thousands of clones, approximately 90% found once; its top ten account for 0.25% to 0.35%. These data originate in a study of OX40 agonist ivuxolimab in advanced cancers. Turning to the study itself: Those enrolled were about 82% male, with a mean age of approximately 60 years and ages from about 20 to 79. Past anti-PD-1, anti-PD-L1 or anti-CTLA-4 therapy was accepted, and 35% to 45% had received some.

The CDR3 covers 18 residues. The germline gives CDR1 SGHRS, CDR2 YFSETQ. J was trimmed by 5 bases and V by 7 bases; bases with no gene match: 23. Study results and caveats: Clonal expansion from baseline to week 6 occurred in both CD4+ and CD8+ T cells.

Sequenced here: CD4+ or CD8+ T cells sorted from blood, sampled in a trial of the OX40 agonist ivuxolimab. The gene calls are TRBV5-1 and TRBJ2-5; 7 bases match TRBD2. The sequence derives from an adult with an advanced solid tumor such as melanoma, head and neck, liver or kidney cancer. The CDR3 is CASSTGGTPTSIGETQYF. For the CDR3, the DNA is TGCGCCAGCTCTACCGGGGGGACCCCGACTTCAATCGGGGAGACCCAGTACTTC.